This TCR beta chain was captured in a study of cytomegalovirus exposure and HLA in healthy donors. As concerns this clone: Its antigen is undetermined.

Both 60 Vbeta primers and 13 Jbeta primers went into the PCR. Clones were read by immunoSEQ multiplex PCR, and TCRdb kept only the in-frame ones, dropping some. The table has some 78,000 clones, 80% seen once. The study's findings and limits: A cluster of highly shared sequence variants was likely a sequencing artifact.

Sequences were obtained from PBMCs. This receptor was obtained from a woman aged 45-65 years in good health and CMV-seropositive.

CDR3 DNA sequence: TGTGCCAGCATGGGGTGGCGGGAGGGTTACAATGAGCAGTTCTTC. Protein: CASMGWREGYNEQFF. The chain is built from TRBV6-1 and TRBJ2-1; 9 nucleotides agree with TRBD2. The CDR3 consists of 15 residues. Trimming took 7 bases from V and 4 from J; bases not matched to a gene: 8. Germline CDR1 is MNHNS and CDR2 is SASEGT.